This TCR beta chain is from a study of cytomegalovirus exposure and HLA in healthy donors. The PCR ran on 60 Vbeta and 13 Jbeta primers. Sequenced by immunoSEQ multiplex PCR; TCRdb stores in-frame clones only, minus some. The sample carries 150,000 to 200,000 clones, over 75% recorded once. Germline CDR1 is SGHRS and CDR2 is YFSETQ. V was pared by 2 bases and J by 0 bases, with 9 bases between. The CDR3 spans 15 residues. This clone showed up just once. The sequence was obtained from a girl less than two years old in good health and CMV-seronegative. This chain joins TRBV5-1 and TRBJ2-1; TRBD2 is a possible D gene (5 bases). The material sequenced was PBMCs. The DNA of the CDR3 is TGCGCCAGCAGCTTTAGCGTTAGCTCCTACAATGAGCAGTTCTTC. This sequence encodes CASSFSVSSYNEQFF.